The 9 T cell receptor beta chains presented below share a single source sample, sequenced in a study of OX40 agonist ivuxolimab in advanced cancers. The data were produced by immunoSEQ multiplex PCR, yet TCRdb's version contains in-frame clones alone and is incomplete. The sample carries fewer than 30,000 clones, around 75% recorded once. This material consisted of CD4+ or CD8+ T cells sorted from blood, taken in a trial of the OX40 agonist ivuxolimab. Receptors were obtained from an adult with an advanced solid tumor such as melanoma, head and neck, liver or kidney cancer.

This chain connects TRBV7-8 to TRBJ2-3; TRBD1 or TRBD2 may be the D gene (5 bases each). Trimming removed 2 bases at V and 2 bases at J, with 14 bases between. The CDR3 covers 16 residues. Looked up from germline, CDR1 is SGHVS and CDR2 is FQNEAQ. The DNA of the CDR3 is TGTGCCAGCAGCTTATTGGTCGGGACCTACACAGATACGCAGTATTTT. It yields the protein CASSLLVGTYTDTQYF.

The rearrangement uses TRBV5-1 and TRBJ2-7; D remains ambiguous. CDR3 length equals 15 residues. The V and J ends lost 0 bases and 0 bases respectively, with 10 bases between them. CDR1 and CDR2 from the germline V gene are SGHRS and YFSETQ. The CDR3 nucleotides read TGCGCCAGCAGCTTGGGGCCCCAGGCCTCCTACGAGCAGTACTTC. Its protein is CASSLGPQASYEQYF.

The chain couples TRBV9 to TRBJ2-5; a weak D match, TRBD2 (6 bases). V gave up 4 bases and J gave up 4 bases, with 17 bases separating them. CDR3 length equals 15 residues. CDR1 is SGDLS and CDR2 is YYNGEE in the germline V gene. The CDR3 sequence is CASSSTPGTAETQYF. The CDR3 region has the DNA TGTGCCAGCAGCTCAACTCCCGGGACTGCAGAGACCCAGTACTTC.

The V gene is TRBV4-1, the J gene TRBJ1-1, with TRBD1 matching over 7 bases. This CDR3 contains 14 residues. Germline CDR1 MGHRA, CDR2 YSYEKL. The V and J ends lost 1 base and 5 bases, in that order; junction bases with no gene match: 4. In nucleotides, the CDR3 is TGCGCCAGCAGCCAAGCAGGGGGGCGGACTGAAGCTTTCTTT. Amino acids: CASSQAGGRTEAFF.

The genes are TRBV28 and TRBJ2-2; D gene uncertain. V was cut by 7 bases and J by 3 bases, with 9 bases left in between. Looked up from germline, CDR1 is MDHEN and CDR2 is SYDVKM. The CDR3 spans 13 residues. CDR3 in amino acids: CASMILDTGELFF. CDR3 in DNA: TGTGCCAGCATGATTTTAGACACCGGGGAGCTGTTTTTT.

The table lists this clone with many counts. V gene TRBV30 combines with J gene TRBJ1-1; D gene uncertain. Germline V gene sequence: CDR1 GTSNPN, CDR2 SVGIG (reference sequence). Trimming shortened V by 5 bases and J by 10 bases, and 14 bases separated the two germline ends. The CDR3 runs 11 residues. The CDR3 is CAWEGQPPAFF. The CDR3 nucleotides are TGTGCCTGGGAAGGGCAGCCCCCAGCTTTCTTT.

In this sample, this clone turned up once. Sequence at one end of the junction differs from germline and may be a read error. This chain uses TRBV6-5 with TRBJ2-7; D gene unclear. The CDR3 totals 13 residues. Germline CDR1 is MNHEY and CDR2 is SVGAGI. CDR3 region: CASSYSPNLDTQF. CDR3 nucleotides: TGTGCCAGCAGTTACTCCCCCAACCTAGACACCCAGTTC.

DNA for the CDR3: TGTGCCAGCAGCTCAGCAACTAGCGGGGGGGCAGATACGCAGTATTTT. As protein: CASSSATSGGADTQYF. The rearrangement joins TRBV5-4 to TRBJ2-3, with 13 bases aligning to TRBD2. The germline V gene has CDR1 SGHNT and CDR2 YYREEE (reference sequence). J lost 4 bases, V lost 3 bases, and 5 bases had no gene match. The CDR3 loop spans 16 amino acids.

J is TRBJ1-6 and V is TRBV4-2, with D unresolved. This CDR3 comprises 16 residues. Per germline, CDR1 LGHNA and CDR2 YNFKEQ. V shed 4 bases and J shed 5 bases, with 15 bases lying between them. As DNA, the CDR3 is TGTGCCAGCAGCCCATGGAGAGTTAACAATAATTCACCCCTCCACTTT. The encoded protein is CASSPWRVNNNSPLHF.